This entry lists 26 T cell receptor beta chains sequenced from one sample in a study of blood T cell repertoires in COVID-19. The table came from immunoSEQ multiplex PCR; TCRdb's copy has only in-frame clones and leaves some out. Of roughly 190,000 clones in the sample, under 90% were seen once. Sequencing was done on a sample of peripheral blood. These receptors all stem from a man aged 25 to 45 with active or convalescent COVID-19.

J is TRBJ1-3 and V is TRBV3-1 (or the pseudogene TRBV3-2), with 7 positions matching TRBD1. Germline CDR1 and CDR2: LGHDT and YNNKEL (reference sequence). The trim removed 3 bases at V and 8 bases at J, leaving 13 bases unmatched. This CDR3 is 16 amino acids long. The CDR3 DNA reads as TGTGCCAGCAGCCACAGCGGACAGGCTACTATTTACACCATATATTTT. Translating gives CASSHSGQATIYTIYF.

The CDR3 coding sequence is TGTGCCAGCAGCGGTGAGGCAGCCAAAAACATTCAGTACTTC. Protein: CASSGEAAKNIQYF. The rearrangement joins TRBV7-8 to TRBJ2-4; D unresolved. Trimming pared 5 bases from V and 0 bases from J, leaving 8 bases between. This CDR3 comprises 14 residues. CDR1 and CDR2 (germline): SGHVS, FQNEAQ.

The rearrangement links TRBV28 to TRBJ2-7, with unresolved D. CDR3 length equals 13 residues. Germline CDR1 is MDHEN and CDR2 is SYDVKM. Trimming cost V 3 bases and J 3 bases, with 9 bases left between them. The CDR3: CASSLGRSYEQYV. The CDR3 DNA reads as TGTGCCAGCAGTTTGGGCAGAAGCTACGAGCAGTACGTC.

This chain uses TRBV14 with TRBJ1-1; D is perhaps TRBD1 (6 bases). V was trimmed by 4 bases and J by 1 base, leaving 13 bases between them. Per the germline V gene, CDR1 is SGHDN and CDR2 is FVKESK. This CDR3 contains 15 residues. The CDR3 loop is CASSLPGGKNTEAFF. The CDR3 DNA reads TGTGCCAGCAGCCTCCCTGGGGGCAAGAACACTGAAGCTTTCTTT.

V gene TRBV7-2 combines with J gene TRBJ2-7; D perhaps matches TRBD2 (5 bases). Germline V CDR1 and CDR2: SGHTA, FQGNSA. V was pared by 5 bases and J by 1 base, with 15 bases between. The CDR3 sequence is 15 residues long. The CDR3, as DNA: TGTGCCAGCAGCCCGAGTGGGTCGGGGTCCTACGAGCAGTACTTC. Its protein product is CASSPSGSGSYEQYF.

This clone has just one count. This chain connects TRBV28 to TRBJ1-1; D not certain. Looked up from germline, CDR1 is MDHEN and CDR2 is SYDVKM. With 1 base removed from V and 0 bases from J, the gap between germline ends came to 6 bases. The CDR3 is made up of 14 amino acids. CDR3 coding DNA: TGTGCCAGCAGTTTATTCGGGGTGAACACTGAAGCTTTCTTT. It translates to CASSLFGVNTEAFF.

The chain carries TRBV5-1 and TRBJ2-4; no clear D. There are 15 residues in the CDR3. V shed 1 base and J shed 0 bases, with 8 bases lying between them. CDR1 is SGHRS, CDR2 YFSETQ, per germline. The CDR3 loop reads CASSLNSVAKNIQYF. The CDR3 bases are TGCGCCAGCAGCTTGAACAGTGTAGCCAAAAACATTCAGTACTTC.

This clone has more than one count but fewer than ten. This sequence joins TRBV6-6 and TRBJ1-4, with TRBD1 matching over 9 bases. With V trimmed by 2 bases and J by 8 bases, 9 bases remained unmatched. The CDR3 has 16 amino acids. Germline CDR1 reads MNHNY; CDR2 reads SVGAGI (reference sequence). The CDR3 nucleotides read TGTGCCAGCAGTTACGCCCGGGACAGGGAAAACGAAAAACTGTTTTTT. It specifies CASSYARDRENEKLFF.

The CDR3 spells CASSQGEKLFF. In DNA, the CDR3 is TGTGCCAGCAGCCAGGGGGAAAAACTGTTTTTT. The rearrangement links TRBV6-6 to TRBJ1-4; D possibly corresponds to TRBD1 (6 bases). Germline CDR1 is MNHNY and CDR2 is SVGAGI (reference sequence). The CDR3 length is 11 residues. Trimming removed 6 bases at V and 8 bases at J, with 7 bases between.

This sequence joins TRBV4-3 and TRBJ2-3; D might be TRBD2 (6 bases). Germline V CDR1 and CDR2: LGHNA, YSLEER. V was shortened by 3 bases and J by 6 bases, with 19 bases between the two germline ends. CDR3 length: 16 amino acids. The CDR3 sequence: CASSQQTRRGADTQYF. DNA of the CDR3: TGCGCCAGCAGCCAGCAGACTAGAAGGGGAGCGGATACGCAGTATTTT.

The rearrangement joins TRBV6-6 to TRBJ2-5, with D possibly TRBD1 on 5 matching bases. The CDR3 has 13 residues. The germline gives CDR1 MNHNY, CDR2 SVGAGI (reference sequence). Trimming pared 3 bases from V and 4 bases from J, leaving 9 bases between. The CDR3 loop reads CASSYNQGETQYF. CDR3 in DNA: TGTGCCAGCAGTTATAATCAGGGAGAGACCCAGTACTTC.

The rearrangement uses TRBV2 and TRBJ2-7; 9 bases line up with TRBD1. Germline loops: CDR1 SNHLY, CDR2 FYNNEI. CDR3 size: 13 residues. The trim removed 5 bases at V and 9 bases at J, leaving 8 bases unmatched. CDR3 amino acids: CASSKQGARGQYV. DNA of the CDR3: TGTGCCAGCAGTAAACAGGGGGCGCGGGGGCAGTACGTC.

This chain uses TRBV30 with TRBJ1-1; the D is unclear. This CDR3 is 11 amino acids long. Per germline, CDR1 GTSNPN and CDR2 SVGIG (reference sequence). Trimming removed 3 bases from V and 6 bases from J, with 8 bases in between. CDR3 region: CAWSPFPEAFF. CDR3 bases: TGTGCCTGGAGCCCTTTTCCTGAAGCTTTCTTT.

CDR3 DNA sequence: TGTGCCAGCAGCCTCCTTGGACAGGGGGCCAATGGCTACACCTTC. Translated: CASSLLGQGANGYTF. The chain is built from TRBV27 and TRBJ1-2, with TRBD1 matching over 11 bases. CDR1 is MNHEY, CDR2 SMNVEV, per germline (reference sequence). Germline trimming cut 6 bases from V and 6 bases from J; bases unmatched to any gene: 9. The CDR3 sequence is 15 residues long.

This clone has just a few counts. The genes are TRBV19 and TRBJ2-7; 12 bases are a match to TRBD2. The V gene end was trimmed by 6 bases and the J gene end by 4 bases; junction bases not matched to a gene: 13. CDR1 is LNHDA, CDR2 SQIVND, per germline (reference sequence). The CDR3 spans 17 residues. The CDR3 coding sequence is TGTGCCAGTAGACCAGGGACGGCTAGCGGGAGGGCGTACGAGCAGTACTTC. This gives the protein CASRPGTASGRAYEQYF.

The CDR3 region is CSVPGQGNTGELFF. In DNA form, the CDR3 reads TGCAGCGTGCCGGGACAGGGGAACACCGGGGAGCTGTTTTTT. The chain employs TRBV29-1 and TRBJ2-2; 9 bases align to TRBD1. The CDR3 is made up of 14 amino acids. V lost 6 bases to trimming and J lost 1 base; unmatched junction nucleotides: 3. The germline V gene encodes CDR1 SQVTM and CDR2 ANQGSEA.

This clone was seen a single time. The genes are TRBV6-5 and TRBJ1-6, with D possibly matching TRBD1 (5 bases). The germline gives CDR1 MNHEY, CDR2 SVGAGI. The CDR3 length is 15 residues. V was pared by 5 bases and J by 7 bases, with 15 bases between. Here the CDR3 reads CASSQPGRVNSPLHF. CDR3 nucleotide sequence: TGTGCCAGCAGTCAACCCGGCAGGGTCAATTCACCCCTCCACTTT.

This clone has just a few counts. The chain recombines TRBV28 with TRBJ1-1, with D maybe TRBD1 (5 bases). There are 16 residues in the CDR3. CDR1 and CDR2 from the germline V gene are MDHEN and SYDVKM. The germline V and J ends were trimmed by 6 bases and 5 bases, with 22 bases remaining between them. In DNA form, the CDR3 reads TGTGCCAGCAGCTCTAGGTGGGGCGGCTTCTTAACTGAAGCTTTCTTT. This encodes CASSSRWGGFLTEAFF.

CDR3 sequence (DNA): TGTGCCAGCAGCGTAGGGACAGATCCTAACTATGGCTACACCTTC. It encodes CASSVGTDPNYGYTF. The rearrangement uses TRBV9 and TRBJ1-2; D possibly corresponds to TRBD1 (6 bases). V was cut by 0 bases and J by 0 bases, with 9 bases left in between. The CDR3 is 15 residues long. Germline V gene lookup returns CDR1 SGDLS and CDR2 YYNGEE.

The V call is TRBV27, the J call TRBJ2-3; 14 bases align to TRBD2. V gave up 5 bases and J gave up 1 base; unmatched junction bases: 11. The germline V gene encodes CDR1 MNHEY and CDR2 SMNVEV (reference sequence). The CDR3 contains 19 residues. As DNA, the CDR3 is TGTGCCAGCAGTACGCGAGTTCCGGGACTAGCGGGAGGCACAGATACGCAGTATTTT. Encoded protein: CASSTRVPGLAGGTDTQYF.

This clone was recorded a few times. The chain has TRBV9 and TRBJ2-7, with 8 bases identical to TRBD2. The CDR3 covers 15 residues. The V gene's germline CDR1 is SGDLS and CDR2 YYNGEE. V lost 0 bases, J lost 2 bases, and 4 bases stayed unmatched. The CDR3 loop reads CASSVGAGEPYEQYF. The CDR3, as DNA: TGTGCCAGCAGCGTAGGAGCGGGAGAACCCTACGAGCAGTACTTC.

This rearrangement joins TRBV6-5 to TRBJ2-7, with D maybe TRBD2 (6 bases). V was pared by 5 bases and J by 3 bases, with 17 bases between. Germline V gives CDR1 MNHEY, CDR2 SVGAGI. The CDR3 loop spans 15 amino acids. CDR3 in amino acids: CASSKGQWGVYEQYF. CDR3 in DNA: TGTGCCAGCAGTAAGGGCCAATGGGGGGTCTACGAGCAGTACTTC.

The chain is built from TRBV9 and TRBJ2-3, with TRBD2 matching over 10 bases. Germline CDR1 is SGDLS and CDR2 is YYNGEE. J gave up 2 bases and V 0 bases, and 6 bases lay outside the gene matches. The CDR3 contains 17 residues. CDR3 loop: CASSVVGLADNTDTQYF. Here the CDR3 DNA reads TGTGCCAGCAGCGTAGTCGGACTAGCGGATAACACAGATACGCAGTATTTT.

This chain joins TRBV18 and TRBJ1-2; 8 nucleotides align to TRBD1. V trimming: 4 bases; J trimming: 8 bases; junction bases outside the gene matches: 12. Germline values: CDR1 KGHSH, CDR2 LQKENI. This CDR3 is 15 amino acids long. The CDR3 DNA reads as TGTGCCAGCTCACTTACGGGACAGGAGGGGCGCGGCTACACCTTC. Amino acids: CASSLTGQEGRGYTF.

This clone was counted only a few times. J is TRBJ1-2 and V is TRBV5-1; TRBD1 matches at 9 bases. This CDR3 is 18 amino acids long. Germline values: CDR1 SGHRS, CDR2 YFSETQ. V lost 4 bases, J lost 2 bases, and 15 bases stayed unmatched. CDR3 residues: CASSLQGLGQGRNYGYTF. CDR3 in DNA: TGCGCCAGCAGCCTCCAGGGACTCGGACAGGGGCGGAACTATGGCTACACCTTC.

In nucleotides, the CDR3 is TGTGCTAGTGGCCGGGGGGGGACAGTGAACACTGAAGCTTTCTTT. Amino acid sequence: CASGRGGTVNTEAFF. The chain is built from TRBV12-5 and TRBJ1-1, with 7 nucleotides matching TRBD1. Germline trimming cut 6 bases from V and 0 bases from J; bases unmatched to any gene: 7. There are 15 residues in the CDR3. CDR1 is LGHNT and CDR2 is FRNRAP in the germline V gene.